This T cell receptor beta chain was sequenced for a study of blood T cell repertoires in COVID-19. Profiled with immunoSEQ multiplex PCR; TCRdb holds only in-frame clones, not every one. The sample comprises 65,000 to 70,000 clones, roughly 79% of which are singletons, and around 5.9% rests with the top ten. The sequence was collected from a woman between 55 and 75 years old with acute or convalescent COVID-19. Sequenced: peripheral blood.

The CDR3 loop is CASSPPGGPNTGELFF. The DNA of the CDR3 is TGTGCCAGCAGTCCCCCGGGGGGGCCAAACACCGGGGAGCTGTTTTTT. This rearrangement joins TRBV27 to TRBJ2-2; 8 nucleotides align to TRBD2. In germline, CDR1 is MNHEY, CDR2 SMNVEV (reference sequence). This CDR3 is 16 amino acids long. The junction had 7 bases not matched to a gene; V was cut back by 5 bases and J by 2 bases.